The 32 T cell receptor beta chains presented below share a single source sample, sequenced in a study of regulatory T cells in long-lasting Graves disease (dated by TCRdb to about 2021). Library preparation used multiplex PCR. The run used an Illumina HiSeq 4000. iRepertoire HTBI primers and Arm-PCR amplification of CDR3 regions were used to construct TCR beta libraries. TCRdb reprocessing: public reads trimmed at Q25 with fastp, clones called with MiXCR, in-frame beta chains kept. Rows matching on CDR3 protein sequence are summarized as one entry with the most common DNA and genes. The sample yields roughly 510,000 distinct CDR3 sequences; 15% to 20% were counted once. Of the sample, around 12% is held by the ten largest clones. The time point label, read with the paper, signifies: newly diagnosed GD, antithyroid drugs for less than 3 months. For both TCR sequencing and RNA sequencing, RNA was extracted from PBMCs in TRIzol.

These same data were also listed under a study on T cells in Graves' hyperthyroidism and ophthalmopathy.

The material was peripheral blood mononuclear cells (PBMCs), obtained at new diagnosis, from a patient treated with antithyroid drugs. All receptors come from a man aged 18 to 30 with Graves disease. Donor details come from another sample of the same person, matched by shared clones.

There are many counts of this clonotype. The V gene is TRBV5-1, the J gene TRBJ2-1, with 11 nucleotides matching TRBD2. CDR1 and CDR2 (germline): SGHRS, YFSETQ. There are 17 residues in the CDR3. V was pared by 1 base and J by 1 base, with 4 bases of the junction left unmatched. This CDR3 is CASSLPSGRQSYNEQFF. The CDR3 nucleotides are TGCGCCAGCAGCTTGCCTAGCGGGAGGCAATCCTACAATGAGCAGTTCTTC.

DNA of the CDR3: TGTGCCAGCAGTTTTGGGACAGCCCTCTCTGGGGCCAACGTCCTGACTTTC. It codes for CASSFGTALSGANVLTF. The gene calls are TRBV27 and TRBJ2-6, with 7 nucleotides matching TRBD1. Trimming at V came to 3 bases and at J to 0 bases, leaving 5 bases not matched to a gene. CDR1 and CDR2 (germline): MNHEY, SMNVEV (reference sequence). There are 17 residues in the CDR3. Full variable domain (outside the CDR3, taken from reference TRBV27 and TRBJ2-6): EAQVTQNPRYLITVTGKKLTVTCSQNMNHEYMSWYRQDPGLGLRQIYYSMNVEVTDKGDVPEGYKVSRKEKRNFPLILESPSPNQTSLYFCASSFGTALSGANVLTFGAGSRLTVL.

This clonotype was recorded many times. Here the CDR3 reads CASSLVGQGAGELFF. Written as DNA, the CDR3 is TGTGCCAGCAGCTTAGTTGGCCAGGGGGCCGGGGAGCTGTTTTTT. The V gene is TRBV11-1, the J gene TRBJ2-2; TRBD1 matches 7 bases. Unmatched junction bases numbered 5, after V lost 1 base and J lost 6 bases. CDR3 size: 15 residues. Per germline, CDR1 SGHAT and CDR2 FQDESV (reference sequence). The whole variable domain, remainder taken from reference TRBV11-1 and TRBJ2-2, is EAEVAQSPRYKITEKSQAVAFWCDPISGHATLYWYRQILGQGPELLVQFQDESVVDDSQLPKDRFSAERLKGVDSTLKIQPAELGDSAMYLCASSLVGQGAGELFFGEGSRLTVL.

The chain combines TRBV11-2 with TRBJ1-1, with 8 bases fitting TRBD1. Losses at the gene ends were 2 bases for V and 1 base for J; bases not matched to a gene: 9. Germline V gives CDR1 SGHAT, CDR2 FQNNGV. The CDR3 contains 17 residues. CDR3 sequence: CASSLPRGQGGNTEAFF. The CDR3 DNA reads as TGTGCCAGCAGCTTACCACGTGGACAGGGAGGGAACACTGAAGCTTTCTTT.

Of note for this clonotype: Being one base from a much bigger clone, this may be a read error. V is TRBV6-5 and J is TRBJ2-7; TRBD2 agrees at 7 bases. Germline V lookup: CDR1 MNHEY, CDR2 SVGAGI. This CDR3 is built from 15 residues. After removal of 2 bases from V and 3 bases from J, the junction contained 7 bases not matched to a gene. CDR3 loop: CASSYSGEEGYEQYF. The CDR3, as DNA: TGTGCCAGCAGTTACAGCGGGGAGGAGGGCTACGAGCAGTACTTC.

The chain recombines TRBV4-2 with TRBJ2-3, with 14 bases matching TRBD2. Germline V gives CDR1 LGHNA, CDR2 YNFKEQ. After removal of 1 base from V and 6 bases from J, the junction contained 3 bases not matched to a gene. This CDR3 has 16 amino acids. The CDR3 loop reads CASSQGLAGGLDTQYF. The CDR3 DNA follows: TGTGCCAGCAGCCAAGGACTAGCGGGAGGGTTGGATACGCAGTATTTT.

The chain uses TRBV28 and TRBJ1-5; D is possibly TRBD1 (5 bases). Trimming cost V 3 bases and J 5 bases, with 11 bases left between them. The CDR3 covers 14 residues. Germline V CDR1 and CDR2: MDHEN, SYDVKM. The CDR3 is CASSLVRADQPQHF. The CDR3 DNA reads TGTGCCAGCAGTTTGGTCAGGGCGGATCAGCCCCAGCATTTT.

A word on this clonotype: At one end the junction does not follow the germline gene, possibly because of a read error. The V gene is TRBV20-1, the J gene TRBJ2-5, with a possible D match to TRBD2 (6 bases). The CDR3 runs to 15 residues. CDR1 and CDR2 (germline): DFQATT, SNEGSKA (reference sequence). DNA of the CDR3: TGCAGCGCTTCGCAACCGGGACGCGGGGAGGAGACCCAGCACTTC. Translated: CSASQPGRGEETQHF.

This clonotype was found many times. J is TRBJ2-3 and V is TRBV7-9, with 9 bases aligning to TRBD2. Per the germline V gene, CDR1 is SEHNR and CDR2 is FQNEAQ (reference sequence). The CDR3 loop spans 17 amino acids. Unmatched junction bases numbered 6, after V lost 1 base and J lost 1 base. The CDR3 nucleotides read TGTGCCAGCAGCTTAGTCTTAGCGGGAGATGGCACAGATACGCAGTATTTT. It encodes CASSLVLAGDGTDTQYF.

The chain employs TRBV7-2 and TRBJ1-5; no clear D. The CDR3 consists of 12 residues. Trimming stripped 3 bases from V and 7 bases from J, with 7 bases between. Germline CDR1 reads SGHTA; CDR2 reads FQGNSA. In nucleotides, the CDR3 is TGTGCCAGCAGCTTTAATGGGCAGCCCCAGCATTTT. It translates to CASSFNGQPQHF.

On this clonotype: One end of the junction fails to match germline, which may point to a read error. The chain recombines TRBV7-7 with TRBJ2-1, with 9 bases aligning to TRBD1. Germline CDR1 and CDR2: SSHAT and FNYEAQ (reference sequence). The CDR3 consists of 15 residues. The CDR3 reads CASSPLQGAFDEQFF. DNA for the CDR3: TGTGCTAGCAGCCCGTTACAGGGGGCTTTTGATGAGCAGTTCTTC.

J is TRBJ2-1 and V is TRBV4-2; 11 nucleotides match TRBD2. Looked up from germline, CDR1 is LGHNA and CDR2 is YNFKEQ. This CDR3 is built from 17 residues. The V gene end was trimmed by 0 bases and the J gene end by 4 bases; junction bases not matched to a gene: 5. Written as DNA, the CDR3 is TGTGCCAGCAGCCAAGATTATGGGACTAGCGGATACAATGAGCAGTTCTTC. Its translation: CASSQDYGTSGYNEQFF.

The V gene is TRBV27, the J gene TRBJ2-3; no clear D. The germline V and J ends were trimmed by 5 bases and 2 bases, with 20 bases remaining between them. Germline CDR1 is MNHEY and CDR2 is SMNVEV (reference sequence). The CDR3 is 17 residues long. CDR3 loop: CASSSRGLRAVTDTQYF. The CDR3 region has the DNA TGTGCCAGCAGTAGCCGCGGCCTAAGAGCCGTCACAGATACGCAGTATTTT.

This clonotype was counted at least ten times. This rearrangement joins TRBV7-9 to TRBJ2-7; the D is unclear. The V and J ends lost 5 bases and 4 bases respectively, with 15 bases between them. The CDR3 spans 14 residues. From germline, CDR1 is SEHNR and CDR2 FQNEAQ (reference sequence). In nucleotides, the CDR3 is TGTGCCAGCAGCCCCCGGGCGAGACCATACGAGCAGTACTTC. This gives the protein CASSPRARPYEQYF.

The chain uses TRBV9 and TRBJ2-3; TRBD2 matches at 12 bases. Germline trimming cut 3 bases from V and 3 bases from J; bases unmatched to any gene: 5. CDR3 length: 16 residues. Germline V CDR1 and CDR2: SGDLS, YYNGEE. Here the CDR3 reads CASSGLAGAGTDTQYF. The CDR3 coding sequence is TGTGCCAGCAGCGGACTAGCGGGAGCGGGGACAGATACGCAGTATTTT.

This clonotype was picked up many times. DNA of the CDR3: TGCAGTGCTACCTTCAGGAGGGAAAATCCTGAAGCTTTCTTT. Protein sequence: CSATFRRENPEAFF. The rearrangement links TRBV20-1 to TRBJ1-1; D is ambiguous. CDR3 length: 14 amino acids. Germline-derived CDR1 and CDR2 are DFQATT and SNEGSKA (reference sequence). The germline V and J ends were trimmed by 4 bases and 6 bases, with 18 bases remaining between them.

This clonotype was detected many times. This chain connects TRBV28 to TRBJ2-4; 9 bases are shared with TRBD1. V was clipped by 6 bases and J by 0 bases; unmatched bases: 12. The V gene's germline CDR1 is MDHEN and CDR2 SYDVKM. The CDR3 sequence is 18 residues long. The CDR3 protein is CASSPSGGQGLAKNIQYF. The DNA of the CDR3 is TGTGCCAGCAGCCCATCCGGGGGACAGGGATTAGCCAAAAACATTCAGTACTTC.

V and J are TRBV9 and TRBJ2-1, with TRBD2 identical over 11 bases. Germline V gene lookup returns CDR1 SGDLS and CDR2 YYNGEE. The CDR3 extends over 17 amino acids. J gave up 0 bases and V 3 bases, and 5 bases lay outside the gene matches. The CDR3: CASSGGLAGSSYNEQFF. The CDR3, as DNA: TGTGCCAGCAGCGGCGGACTAGCGGGTTCCTCCTACAATGAGCAGTTCTTC.

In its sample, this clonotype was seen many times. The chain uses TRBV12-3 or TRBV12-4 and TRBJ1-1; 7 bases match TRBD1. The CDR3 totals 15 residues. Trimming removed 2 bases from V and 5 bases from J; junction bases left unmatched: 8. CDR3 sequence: CASSLNWGRGTEAFF. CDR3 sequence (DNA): TGTGCCAGCAGTTTAAATTGGGGCAGGGGGACTGAAGCTTTCTTT.

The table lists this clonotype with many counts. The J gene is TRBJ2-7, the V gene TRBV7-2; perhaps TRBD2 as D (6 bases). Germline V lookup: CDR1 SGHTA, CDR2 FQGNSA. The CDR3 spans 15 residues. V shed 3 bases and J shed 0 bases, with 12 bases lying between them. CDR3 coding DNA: TGTGCCAGCAGCTTTATGGGCGGGATCTCCTACGAGCAGTACTTC. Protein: CASSFMGGISYEQYF.

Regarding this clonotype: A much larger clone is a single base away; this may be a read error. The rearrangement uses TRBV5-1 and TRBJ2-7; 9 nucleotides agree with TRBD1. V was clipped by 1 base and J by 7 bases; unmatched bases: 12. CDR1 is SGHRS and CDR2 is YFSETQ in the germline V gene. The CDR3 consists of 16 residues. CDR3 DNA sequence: TGCGCCAGCAGCTTGACTGGACAGGGGTCTACGGGGGAGCAGTACTTC. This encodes CASSLTGQGSTGEQYF.

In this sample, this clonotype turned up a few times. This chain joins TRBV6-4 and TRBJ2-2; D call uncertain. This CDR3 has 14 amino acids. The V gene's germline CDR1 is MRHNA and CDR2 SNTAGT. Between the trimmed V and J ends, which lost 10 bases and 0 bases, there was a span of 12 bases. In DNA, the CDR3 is TGTGCCATCTGGACGGGCACGAACACCGGGGAGCTGTTTTTT. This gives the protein CAIWTGTNTGELFF.

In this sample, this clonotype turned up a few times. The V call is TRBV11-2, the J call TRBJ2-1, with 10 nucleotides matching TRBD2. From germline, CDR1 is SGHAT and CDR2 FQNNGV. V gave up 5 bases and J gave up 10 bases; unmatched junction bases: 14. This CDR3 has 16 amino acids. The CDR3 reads CASSDGSGRFRREQFF. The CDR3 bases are TGTGCCAGCAGCGACGGTAGCGGGAGGTTTAGACGGGAGCAGTTCTTC.

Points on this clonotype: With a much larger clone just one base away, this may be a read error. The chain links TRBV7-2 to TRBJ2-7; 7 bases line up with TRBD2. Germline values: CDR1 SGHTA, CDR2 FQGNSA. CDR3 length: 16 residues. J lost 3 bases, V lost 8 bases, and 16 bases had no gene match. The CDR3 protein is CASGPPPGLVFYEQYF. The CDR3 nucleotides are TGTGCCAGCGGCCCACCCCCCGGACTAGTCTTCTACGAGCAGTACTTC.

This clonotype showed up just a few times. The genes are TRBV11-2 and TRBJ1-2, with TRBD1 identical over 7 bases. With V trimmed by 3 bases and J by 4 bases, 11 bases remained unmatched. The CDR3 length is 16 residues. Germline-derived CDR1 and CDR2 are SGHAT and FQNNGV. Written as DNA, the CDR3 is TGTGCCAGCAGCTTTCACAGGGGAACTGGTGGCTATGGCTACACCTTC. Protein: CASSFHRGTGGYGYTF.

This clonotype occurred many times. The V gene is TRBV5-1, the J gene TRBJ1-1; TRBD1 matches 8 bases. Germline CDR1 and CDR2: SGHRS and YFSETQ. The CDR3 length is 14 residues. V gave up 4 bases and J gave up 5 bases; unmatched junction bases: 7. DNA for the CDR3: TGCGCCAGCAGCGCGGACAGGGTGGTGACTGAAGCTTTCTTT. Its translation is CASSADRVVTEAFF.

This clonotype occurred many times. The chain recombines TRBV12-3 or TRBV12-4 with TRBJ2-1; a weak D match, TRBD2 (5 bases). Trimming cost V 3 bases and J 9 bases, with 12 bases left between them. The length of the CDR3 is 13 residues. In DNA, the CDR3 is TGTGCCAGCAGTTTTAGAGACGGAGGTGAGCAGTTCTTC. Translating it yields CASSFRDGGEQFF.

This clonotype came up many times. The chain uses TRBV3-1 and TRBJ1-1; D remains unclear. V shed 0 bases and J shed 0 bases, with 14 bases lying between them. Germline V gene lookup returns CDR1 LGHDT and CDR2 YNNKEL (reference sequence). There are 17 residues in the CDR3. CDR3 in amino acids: CASSQDGRVFMNTEAFF. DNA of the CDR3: TGTGCCAGCAGCCAAGATGGGCGGGTATTTATGAACACTGAAGCTTTCTTT.

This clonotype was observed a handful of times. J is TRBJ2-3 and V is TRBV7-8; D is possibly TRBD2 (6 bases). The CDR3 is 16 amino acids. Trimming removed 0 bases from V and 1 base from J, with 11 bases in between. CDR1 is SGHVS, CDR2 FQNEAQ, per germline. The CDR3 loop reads CASSLALARGTDTQYF. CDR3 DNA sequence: TGTGCCAGCAGCTTAGCACTAGCCCGGGGCACAGATACGCAGTATTTT.

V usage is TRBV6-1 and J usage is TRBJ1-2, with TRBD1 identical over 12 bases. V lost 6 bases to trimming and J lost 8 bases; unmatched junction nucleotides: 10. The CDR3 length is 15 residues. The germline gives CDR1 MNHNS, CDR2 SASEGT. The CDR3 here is CASRGPGQGAGGYTF. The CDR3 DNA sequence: TGTGCCAGCAGGGGACCGGGACAGGGGGCTGGGGGCTACACCTTC.

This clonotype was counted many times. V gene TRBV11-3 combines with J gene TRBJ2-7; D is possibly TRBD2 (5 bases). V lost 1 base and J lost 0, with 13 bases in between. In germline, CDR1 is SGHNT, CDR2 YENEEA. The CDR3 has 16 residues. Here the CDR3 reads CASSLGRGQSSYEQYF. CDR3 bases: TGTGCCAGCAGCTTAGGACGCGGGCAAAGCTCCTACGAGCAGTACTTC.

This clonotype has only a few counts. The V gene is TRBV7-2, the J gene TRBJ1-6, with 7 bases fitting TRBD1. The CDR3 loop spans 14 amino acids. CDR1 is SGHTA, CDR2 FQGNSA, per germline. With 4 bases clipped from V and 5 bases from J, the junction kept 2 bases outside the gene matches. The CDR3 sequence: CASSYRGNNSPLHF. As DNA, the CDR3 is TGTGCCAGCAGCTACAGGGGAAATAATTCACCCCTCCACTTT.